This T cell receptor (beta chain) was identified during a study of shared clonotypes between healthy human individuals. Study context: Every donor yielded three CD4 naive, three CD4 memory, two CD8 naive and one CD8 memory plate.

Original processing methods: Filtering was not the same, since immunoSEQ gave junction-only sequences without quality scores. Here immunoSEQ multiplex PCR was the method, and the copy in TCRdb shows in-frame clones only, minus some. D and trimming come from the DNA, and the V and J calls and clone size come from that table. The sample carries more than 2,000,000 clones, more than 85% recorded once. V was pared by 4 bases and J by 0 bases, with 10 bases between. Germline V gene data show CDR1 as MNHEY and CDR2 as SVGAGI. The CDR3 contains 15 residues. J is TRBJ1-5 and V is TRBV6-5; no clear D. Sequenced input: naive CD4+ T cells from PBMCs. The sample's subset: CD45RA+ positively selected. This clonotype was sampled from a man between 18 and 29 years old in good health. Some clones in this sample may be carry-over from other donors' samples. This CDR3 is CASSSLPYSNQPQHF. CDR3 nucleotides: TGTGCCAGCAGTTCCCTCCCTTATAGCAATCAGCCCCAGCATTTT.